These 15 T cell receptor beta chains originate from one sample sequenced in a study of blood T cell repertoires in COVID-19. Measured with immunoSEQ multiplex PCR; TCRdb has only the in-frame clones, and not every one. The sample includes 350,000 or so clones, more than 70% of them seen just once. Sequencing was performed on PBMCs or T cells enriched from blood (not recorded which). The receptors here all came from a woman aged 25 to 45 who had been exposed to COVID-19.

The rearrangement uses TRBV11-2 and TRBJ1-3, with D perhaps TRBD1 (5 bases). The V end was cut by 4 bases, the J end by 0 bases, with 16 bases between. The germline V gene encodes CDR1 SGHAT and CDR2 FQNNGV. CDR3 length: 17 residues. The CDR3 DNA reads as TGTGCCAGCAGCTCGACAGATACAAAACTCTCTGGAAACACCATATATTTT. Amino acid sequence: CASSSTDTKLSGNTIYF.

The chain carries TRBV7-2 and TRBJ1-5; 7 bases fit TRBD1. Germline V gives CDR1 SGHTA, CDR2 FQGNSA. The V and J ends lost 2 bases and 6 bases, in that order; junction bases with no gene match: 13. The CDR3 contains 17 residues. CDR3 protein: CASSLSREGGDGQPQHF. CDR3 coding DNA: TGTGCCAGCAGCTTATCTCGAGAAGGGGGCGACGGTCAGCCCCAGCATTTT.

V is TRBV7-3 and J is TRBJ2-1; 7 positions agree with TRBD2. This CDR3 region has 16 residues. In germline, CDR1 is SGHTA, CDR2 FQGTGA. V was clipped by 6 bases and J by 5 bases; unmatched bases: 13. The CDR3 loop is CASSPGAAGVNNEQFF. In nucleotides, the CDR3 is TGTGCCAGCAGTCCCGGGGCCGCGGGAGTCAACAATGAGCAGTTCTTC.

The chain combines TRBV7-2 with TRBJ1-5, with TRBD1 identical over 10 bases. The V segment lost 5 bases and the J segment 6 bases; nucleotides outside the gene matches: 10. The length of the CDR3 is 16 residues. In germline, CDR1 is SGHTA, CDR2 FQGNSA. CDR3 sequence (DNA): TGTGCCAGCAGCCCCCGGACAGGGGGGTTACCTCAGCCCCAGCATTTT. Its protein is CASSPRTGGLPQPQHF.

This clone has just a few counts. The V and J genes are TRBV5-1 and TRBJ2-1; 9 positions agree with TRBD2. Germline values: CDR1 SGHRS, CDR2 YFSETQ. The trim removed 6 bases at V and 7 bases at J, leaving 11 bases unmatched. There are 15 residues in the CDR3. CDR3 region: CASNPGWTSDNEQFF. The CDR3 nucleotides read TGCGCCAGCAACCCCGGTTGGACTAGCGATAATGAGCAGTTCTTC.

The chain links TRBV2 to TRBJ1-5, with 7 bases fitting TRBD1. This CDR3 has 15 residues. Germline CDR1 SNHLY, CDR2 FYNNEI. V shed 5 bases and J 5 bases; nucleotides not matched to a gene: 9. CDR3 coding DNA: TGTGCCAGCAGTCCCGGGACAGACTATTATCAGCCCCAGCATTTT. Encoded protein: CASSPGTDYYQPQHF.

The V call is TRBV7-6, the J call TRBJ2-7, with TRBD1 matching over 7 bases. Germline V lookup: CDR1 SGHVS, CDR2 FNYEAQ. The trim removed 3 bases at V and 2 bases at J, leaving 7 bases unmatched. The CDR3 has 15 amino acids. CDR3 nucleotide sequence: TGTGCCAGCAGCTTGGTTACCGGGACAGCCTACGAGCAGTACTTC. Translation gives CASSLVTGTAYEQYF.

The J gene is TRBJ1-1, the V gene TRBV4-1; 8 nucleotides align to TRBD1. In germline, CDR1 is MGHRA, CDR2 YSYEKL. With V trimmed by 4 bases and J by 4 bases, 17 bases remained unmatched. The CDR3 spans 18 residues. CDR3 sequence (DNA): TGCGCCAGCAGCCTTGCAATTTCGACAGGGGACGGGGGCACTGAAGCTTTCTTT. As protein: CASSLAISTGDGGTEAFF.

This chain joins TRBV30 and TRBJ2-1; D might be TRBD2 (5 bases). The V and J ends lost 1 base and 6 bases respectively, with 10 bases between them. The CDR3 loop spans 13 amino acids. Germline loops: CDR1 GTSNPN, CDR2 SVGIG (reference sequence). The CDR3 nucleotides are TGTGCCTGGAGTGGTCCCCGGGGCAATGAGCAGTTCTTC. It translates to CAWSGPRGNEQFF.

The chain has TRBV28 and TRBJ1-6, with D hard to call. The CDR3 runs 15 residues. Trimming removed 6 bases at V and 7 bases at J, with 16 bases between. Germline CDR1 MDHEN, CDR2 SYDVKM. The CDR3 sequence is CASSLGRDWNSPLHF. The CDR3 coding sequence is TGTGCCAGCAGCCTGGGGAGGGATTGGAATTCACCCCTCCACTTT. Full variable domain (outside the CDR3, taken from reference TRBV28 and TRBJ1-6): DVKVTQSSRYLVKRTGEKVFLECVQDMDHENMFWYRQDPGLGLRLIYFSYDVKMKEKGDIPEGYSVSREKKERFSLILESASTNQTSMYLCASSLGRDWNSPLHFGNGTRLTVT.

The chain is built from TRBV19 and TRBJ1-1; tentative D call: TRBD1 (6 bases). V was pared by 6 bases and J by 4 bases, with 15 bases between. The germline gives CDR1 LNHDA, CDR2 SQIVND (reference sequence). The length of the CDR3 is 14 residues. CDR3 region: CASRPQGLVTEAFF. Here the CDR3 DNA reads TGTGCCAGTAGGCCACAGGGCCTCGTCACTGAAGCTTTCTTT.

The V and J genes are TRBV28 and TRBJ2-7; D perhaps matches TRBD2 (5 bases). The germline V gene has CDR1 MDHEN and CDR2 SYDVKM. CDR3 length equals 13 residues. V lost 8 bases, J lost 0 bases, and 11 bases lay in between. CDR3 DNA: TGTGCCAGCTCCCTAGCTTCCTCCTACGAGCAGTACTTC. Protein: CASSLASSYEQYF.

V usage is TRBV12-3 or TRBV12-4 and J usage is TRBJ1-5; D is uncertain. The CDR3 covers 13 residues. V lost 5 bases to trimming and J lost 6 bases, with 11 bases between them. CDR3 DNA: TGTGCCAGCAGTCGCGGATCGGGTCAGCCCCAGCATTTT. This sequence encodes CASSRGSGQPQHF.

The chain recombines TRBV24-1 with TRBJ2-1, with 9 bases fitting TRBD1. CDR3 length equals 16 residues. The germline V gene encodes CDR1 KGHDR and CDR2 SFDVKD. V was clipped by 5 bases and J by 7 bases; unmatched bases: 11. The CDR3 DNA reads TGTGCCACCAGTGGGGAGGGACAGGGAGATGGAAATGAGCAGTTCTTC. As protein: CATSGEGQGDGNEQFF.

V is TRBV18 and J is TRBJ1-2; 7 nucleotides line up with TRBD1. The CDR3 covers 16 residues. V shed 2 bases and J 4 bases; nucleotides not matched to a gene: 10. CDR1 KGHSH and CDR2 LQKENI come from the germline V gene. CDR3 amino acids: CASSPKDRADSYGYTF. CDR3 DNA sequence: TGTGCCAGCTCACCAAAAGACAGGGCCGACTCCTATGGCTACACCTTC.